This T cell receptor beta chain emerged from a study of glioma-infiltrating T cells (dated by TCRdb to about 2016). Regarding the research as a whole: Glioma tissue, non-neoplastic brain tissue and matched peripheral blood mononuclear cells were used as sources from which TCR alpha- and beta-chain repertoires were sequenced. To measure how far tissue and blood T-cell populations diverged, each tissue-infiltrating repertoire was compared against the peripheral blood repertoire of the same patient. Three low-grade glioma patients, 7 to 9 primary glioblastoma patients and three non-glioma patients contributing non-neoplastic brain tissue were included in the paired cohort.

TCR alpha and beta CDR3 regions were amplified with the iRepertoire nested amplicon-rescue multiplex PCR (arm-PCR) platform from RNA. The input for one-step reverse transcription and amplification was 100-400 ng of either tissue mRNA or PBMC total RNA. Following bead purification, Illumina adapters were added by a secondary multiplex PCR, and the libraries were gel-purified between 200 and 400 bp. Libraries carried internal 6-nucleotide barcodes used for demultiplexing. Sequencing of the libraries was done on an Illumina MiSeq using 2x220 or 2x250 nucleotide paired-end reads. On the study's bioinformatics: Paired reads were merged with FLASH 1.2.11 and aligned to the GRCh37 human genome with BWA-MEM before extracting TRA and TRB reads. V and J assignment used an IMGT-derived reference of cassette sequences and CDR3 motifs that included pseudogenes. Reads were translated in three frames, and productive CDR3s were defined as those with a C...FGXG motif and no stop codons. Clonotypes were defined as unique combinations of V-J cassette pair and CDR3 amino acid sequence. Reads were filtered by Hamming distance, thresholded by each sample's sequence error rate in mapped regions. TCRdb trimmed the raw reads at Q25, called clones with MiXCR and kept productive beta chains. For every CDR3 protein sequence, its rows merge into one entry that carries the most common genes and DNA. For this entry, the V and J calls and clone size follow TCRdb and not the study's own pipeline. This sample gives roughly 120,000 distinct CDR3 sequences in total; around a quarter of them show up just once. 35% of the sample belongs to the ten largest clones.

The germline V gene gives CDR1 as SQVTM and CDR2 as ANQGSEA. The V end loses 3 bases and the J end loses 2 bases, and a stretch of 8 bases separates them. Counting both end residues, the CDR3 totals 12 amino acids. Solely the CDR3 DNA is kept, with 36 bases framed from the first base. To note about this clonotype: What this receptor recognizes is not known. A much more abundant neighbour one base away suggests this may be a read error. The conserved final phenylalanine or tryptophan is absent from the CDR3, which likely points to a read error.

Summary of the overall study and its limitations: Group comparisons were based on small numbers of patients: three non-neoplastic, three low-grade glioma and roughly eight glioblastoma patients. In non-neoplastic patients, VJ-independent divergence between tissue and blood fell below expectation, whereas in all gliomas, and especially in low-grade gliomas, the divergence rose above expectation. Only a very small number of CDR3 sequences turned up in both tissue and blood, a result put down to high CDR3 diversity combined with limited sampling.

The chain is assembled from TRBV29-1 and TRBJ2-7; no D segment can be confidently identified. Sequencing input: glioma tissue, nonneoplastic brain tissue, or PBMCs (not recorded which). This TCR was sampled from a human donor with low-grade glioma or glioblastoma, undergoing nonglioma brain surgery, or in good health (not recorded which). CDR3 protein: CSVDFGAYEQYI. The base sequence is TGCAGCGTTGATTTCGGCGCCTACGAGCAGTACATC.